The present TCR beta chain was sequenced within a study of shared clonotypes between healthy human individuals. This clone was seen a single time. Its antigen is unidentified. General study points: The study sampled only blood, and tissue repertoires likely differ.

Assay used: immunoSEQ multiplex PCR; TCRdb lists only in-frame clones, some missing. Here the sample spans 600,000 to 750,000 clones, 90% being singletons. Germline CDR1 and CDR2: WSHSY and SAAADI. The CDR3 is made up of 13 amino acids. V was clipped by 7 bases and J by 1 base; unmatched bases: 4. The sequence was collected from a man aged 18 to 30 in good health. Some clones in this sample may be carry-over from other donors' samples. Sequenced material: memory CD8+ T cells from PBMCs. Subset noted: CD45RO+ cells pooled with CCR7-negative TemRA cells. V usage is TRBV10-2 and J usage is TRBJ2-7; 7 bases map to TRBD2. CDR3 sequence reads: CASKERGSYEQYF. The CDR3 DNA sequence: TGCGCCAGCAAGGAGCGGGGATCCTACGAGCAGTACTTC.